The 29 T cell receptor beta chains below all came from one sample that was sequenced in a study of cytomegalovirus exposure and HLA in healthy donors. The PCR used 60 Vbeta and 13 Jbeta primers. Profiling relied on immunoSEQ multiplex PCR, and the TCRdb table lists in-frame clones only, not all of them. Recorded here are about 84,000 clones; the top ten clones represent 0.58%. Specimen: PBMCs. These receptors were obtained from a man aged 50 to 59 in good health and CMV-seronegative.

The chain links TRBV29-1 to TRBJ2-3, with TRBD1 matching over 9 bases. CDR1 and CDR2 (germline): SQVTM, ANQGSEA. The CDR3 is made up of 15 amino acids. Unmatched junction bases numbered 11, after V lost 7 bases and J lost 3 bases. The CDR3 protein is CSARGTGKGTDTQYF. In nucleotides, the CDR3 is TGCAGCGCCCGAGGGACAGGGAAAGGAACAGATACGCAGTATTTT.

The CDR3 DNA is TGTGCCAGCAGCTTTAATACTAACTATGGCTACACCTTC. Translated: CASSFNTNYGYTF. The chain uses TRBV11-1 and TRBJ1-2; no firm D call. Germline V gives CDR1 SGHAT, CDR2 FQDESV (reference sequence). The germline V and J ends were trimmed by 3 bases and 0 bases, with 5 bases remaining between them. The CDR3 consists of 13 residues.

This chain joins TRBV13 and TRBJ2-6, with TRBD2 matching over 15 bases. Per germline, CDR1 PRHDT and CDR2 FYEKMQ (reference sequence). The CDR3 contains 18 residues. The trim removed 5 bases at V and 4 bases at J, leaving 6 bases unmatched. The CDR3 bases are TGTGCCAGCAGCAAGGGGACTAGCGGGGGGTTAGGGGCCAACGTCCTGACTTTC. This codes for CASSKGTSGGLGANVLTF.

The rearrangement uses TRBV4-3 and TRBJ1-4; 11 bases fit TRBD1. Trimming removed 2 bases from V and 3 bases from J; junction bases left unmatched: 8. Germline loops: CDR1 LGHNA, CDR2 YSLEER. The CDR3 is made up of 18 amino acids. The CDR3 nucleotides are TGCGCCAGCAGCCAATACGGGACAGGGGGTTCAGCTAATGAAAAACTGTTTTTT. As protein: CASSQYGTGGSANEKLFF.

The CDR3 sequence is CSVSGQGQNQPQHF. As DNA, the CDR3 is TGCAGCGTTTCCGGACAGGGTCAAAATCAGCCCCAGCATTTT. The rearrangement joins TRBV29-1 to TRBJ1-5, with 8 bases matching TRBD1. V shed 5 bases, J shed 4 bases, and the junction held 7 bases outside the gene matches. Germline-derived CDR1 and CDR2 are SQVTM and ANQGSEA. The CDR3 runs to 14 residues.

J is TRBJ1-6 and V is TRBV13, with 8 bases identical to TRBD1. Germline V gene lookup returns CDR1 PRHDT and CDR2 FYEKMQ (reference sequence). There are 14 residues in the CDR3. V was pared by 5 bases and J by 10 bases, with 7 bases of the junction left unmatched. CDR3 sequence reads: CASSRDRGRSPLHF. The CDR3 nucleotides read TGTGCCAGCAGCAGAGACAGGGGCCGGTCACCCCTCCACTTT.

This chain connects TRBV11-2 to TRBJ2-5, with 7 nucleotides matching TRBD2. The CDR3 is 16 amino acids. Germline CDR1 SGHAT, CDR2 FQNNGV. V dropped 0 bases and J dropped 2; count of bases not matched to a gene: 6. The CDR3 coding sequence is TGTGCCAGCAGCTTAGAATGGGGGGGAGTTCAAGAGACCCAGTACTTC. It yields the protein CASSLEWGGVQETQYF.

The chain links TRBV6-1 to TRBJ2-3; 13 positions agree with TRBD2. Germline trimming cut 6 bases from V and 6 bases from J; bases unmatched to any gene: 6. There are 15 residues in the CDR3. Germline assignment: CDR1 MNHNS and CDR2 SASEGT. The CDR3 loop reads CASRRLAGGGDTQYF. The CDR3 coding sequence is TGTGCCAGCAGAAGACTAGCGGGGGGAGGTGATACGCAGTATTTT.

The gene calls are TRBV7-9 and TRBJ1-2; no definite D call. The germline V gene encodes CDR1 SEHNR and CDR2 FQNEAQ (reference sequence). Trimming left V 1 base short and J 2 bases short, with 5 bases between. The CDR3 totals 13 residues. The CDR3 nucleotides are TGTGCCAGCAGCTTAGGAGGGAACTATGGCTACACCTTC. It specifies CASSLGGNYGYTF.

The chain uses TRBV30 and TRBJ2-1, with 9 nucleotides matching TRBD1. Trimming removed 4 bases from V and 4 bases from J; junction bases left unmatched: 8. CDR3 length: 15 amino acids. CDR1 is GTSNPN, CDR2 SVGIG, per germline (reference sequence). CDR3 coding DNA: TGTGCCTGGAATACGGGACAGGGTTTTTACAATGAGCAGTTCTTC. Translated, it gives CAWNTGQGFYNEQFF.

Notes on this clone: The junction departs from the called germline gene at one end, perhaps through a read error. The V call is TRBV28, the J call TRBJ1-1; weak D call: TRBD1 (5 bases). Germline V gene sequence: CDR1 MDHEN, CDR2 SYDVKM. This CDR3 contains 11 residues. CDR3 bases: TGTGCCAGCAGTCCGGGACGGGAGGTCCTCTTT. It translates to CASSPGREVLF.

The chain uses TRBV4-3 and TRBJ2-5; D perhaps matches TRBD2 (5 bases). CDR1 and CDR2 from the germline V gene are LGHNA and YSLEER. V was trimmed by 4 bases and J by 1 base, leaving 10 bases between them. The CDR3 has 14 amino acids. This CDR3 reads CASSPVGSQETQYF. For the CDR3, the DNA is TGCGCCAGCAGCCCCGTAGGGAGCCAAGAGACCCAGTACTTC.

CDR3 sequence reads: CASIIETGGINYGYTF. The CDR3 DNA is TGTGCCAGCATAATTGAGACAGGGGGCATCAACTATGGCTACACCTTC. This chain links TRBV5-8 with TRBJ1-2; 10 positions match TRBD1. Germline V gene lookup returns CDR1 SGHTS and CDR2 YDEGEE. The CDR3 is 16 amino acids. V lost 6 bases, J lost 2 bases, and 10 bases stayed unmatched.

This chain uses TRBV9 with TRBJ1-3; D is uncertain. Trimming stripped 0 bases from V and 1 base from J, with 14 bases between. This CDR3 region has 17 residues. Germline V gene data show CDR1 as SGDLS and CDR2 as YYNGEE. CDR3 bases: TGTGCCAGCAGCGTAGCTCGACACGCCGAATCTGGAAACACCATATATTTT. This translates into CASSVARHAESGNTIYF.

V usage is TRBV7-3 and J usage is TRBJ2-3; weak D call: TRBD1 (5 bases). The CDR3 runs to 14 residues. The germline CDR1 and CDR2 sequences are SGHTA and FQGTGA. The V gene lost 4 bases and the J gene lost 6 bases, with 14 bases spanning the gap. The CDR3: CASSSTQQADTQYF. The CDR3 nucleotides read TGTGCCAGCAGCTCCACCCAACAGGCGGATACGCAGTATTTT.

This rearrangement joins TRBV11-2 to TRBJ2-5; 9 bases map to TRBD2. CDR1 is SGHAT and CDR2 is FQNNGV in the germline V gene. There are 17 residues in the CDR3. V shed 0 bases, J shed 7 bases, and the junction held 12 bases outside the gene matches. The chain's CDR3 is CASSLDGGASGDGTQYF. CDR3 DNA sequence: TGTGCCAGCAGCTTAGACGGGGGAGCTAGCGGGGATGGGACCCAGTACTTC.

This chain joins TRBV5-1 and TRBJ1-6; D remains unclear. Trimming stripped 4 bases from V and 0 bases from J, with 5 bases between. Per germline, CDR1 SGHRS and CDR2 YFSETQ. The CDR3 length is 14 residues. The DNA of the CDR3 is TGCGCCAGCAGCGAGAGCTCCTATAATTCACCCCTCCACTTT. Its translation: CASSESSYNSPLHF.

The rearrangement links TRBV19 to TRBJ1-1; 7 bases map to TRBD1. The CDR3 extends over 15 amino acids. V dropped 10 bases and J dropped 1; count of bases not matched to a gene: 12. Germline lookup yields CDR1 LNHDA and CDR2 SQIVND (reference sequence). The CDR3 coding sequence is TGTGCCACTCGTCACGGGACAGCCTGGAACACTGAAGCTTTCTTT. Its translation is CATRHGTAWNTEAFF.

For the CDR3, the DNA is TGTGCCAGCAGTTACTTAGGGACAGCCCAAGAGACCCAGTACTTC. Its translation is CASSYLGTAQETQYF. This chain joins TRBV6-5 and TRBJ2-5; TRBD1 matches 7 bases. The CDR3 totals 15 residues. The V segment lost 1 base and the J segment 1 base; nucleotides outside the gene matches: 3. The V gene's germline CDR1 is MNHEY and CDR2 SVGAGI.

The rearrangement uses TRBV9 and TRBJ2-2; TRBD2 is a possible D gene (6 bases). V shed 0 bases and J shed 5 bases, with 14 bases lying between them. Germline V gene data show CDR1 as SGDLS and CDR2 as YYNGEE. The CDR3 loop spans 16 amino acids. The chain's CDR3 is CASSVEGRGGTGELFF. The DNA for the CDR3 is TGTGCCAGCAGCGTAGAGGGGCGCGGAGGGACCGGGGAGCTGTTTTTT.

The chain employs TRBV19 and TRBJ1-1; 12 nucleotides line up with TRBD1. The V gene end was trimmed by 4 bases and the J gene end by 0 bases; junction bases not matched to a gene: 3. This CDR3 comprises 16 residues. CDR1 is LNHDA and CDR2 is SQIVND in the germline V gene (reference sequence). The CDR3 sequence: CASSTRDRGLNTEAFF. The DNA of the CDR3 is TGTGCCAGTAGTACCCGGGACAGGGGGCTGAACACTGAAGCTTTCTTT.

DNA for the CDR3: TGTGCCAGCAGTTCCGGGGACAGCCTCTATAATTCACCCCTCCACTTT. This encodes CASSSGDSLYNSPLHF. This chain connects TRBV28 to TRBJ1-6; TRBD1 agrees at 7 bases. Germline loops: CDR1 MDHEN, CDR2 SYDVKM. With V trimmed by 4 bases and J by 3 bases, 6 bases remained unmatched. The CDR3 covers 16 residues.

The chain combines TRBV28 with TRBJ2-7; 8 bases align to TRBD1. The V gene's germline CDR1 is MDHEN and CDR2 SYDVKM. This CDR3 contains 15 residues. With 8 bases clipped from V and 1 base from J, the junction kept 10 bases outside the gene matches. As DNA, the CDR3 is TGTGCCAGCGCCAGCTGGGGACAGGTTTCCTACGAGCAGTACTTC. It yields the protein CASASWGQVSYEQYF.

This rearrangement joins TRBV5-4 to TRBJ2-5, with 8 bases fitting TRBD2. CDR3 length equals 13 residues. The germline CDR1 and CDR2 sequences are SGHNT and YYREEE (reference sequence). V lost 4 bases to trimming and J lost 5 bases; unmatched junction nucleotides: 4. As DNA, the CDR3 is TGTGCCAGCAGCCGGGAGGGCTGGGAGACCCAGTACTTC. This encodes CASSREGWETQYF.

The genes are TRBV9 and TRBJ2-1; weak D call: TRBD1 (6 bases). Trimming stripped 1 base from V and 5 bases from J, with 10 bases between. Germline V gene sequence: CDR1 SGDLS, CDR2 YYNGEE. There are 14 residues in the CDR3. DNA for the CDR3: TGTGCCAGCAGCGTAACAGGGAGCAACAATGAGCAGTTCTTC. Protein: CASSVTGSNNEQFF.

The CDR3 DNA reads as TGCGCCAGCAGCTTCGGGGACAGGGGGGTCCGTGGCTACACCTTC. Protein product: CASSFGDRGVRGYTF. This sequence joins TRBV5-1 and TRBJ1-2, with 11 nucleotides matching TRBD1. The V and J ends lost 2 bases and 7 bases, in that order; junction bases with no gene match: 7. Germline-derived CDR1 and CDR2 are SGHRS and YFSETQ. This CDR3 region has 15 residues.

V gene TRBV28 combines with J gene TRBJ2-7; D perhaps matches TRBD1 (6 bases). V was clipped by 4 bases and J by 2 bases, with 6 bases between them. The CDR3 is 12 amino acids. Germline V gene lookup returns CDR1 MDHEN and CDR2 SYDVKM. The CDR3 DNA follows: TGTGCCAGCAGTTCAGGGGCCTACGAGCAGTACTTC. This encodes CASSSGAYEQYF.

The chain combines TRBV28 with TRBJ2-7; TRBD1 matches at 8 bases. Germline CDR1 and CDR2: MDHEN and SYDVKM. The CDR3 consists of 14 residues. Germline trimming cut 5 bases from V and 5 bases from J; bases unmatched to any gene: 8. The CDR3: CASSLDRGINEQYF. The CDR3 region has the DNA TGTGCCAGCAGTCTCGACAGGGGAATCAACGAGCAGTACTTC.

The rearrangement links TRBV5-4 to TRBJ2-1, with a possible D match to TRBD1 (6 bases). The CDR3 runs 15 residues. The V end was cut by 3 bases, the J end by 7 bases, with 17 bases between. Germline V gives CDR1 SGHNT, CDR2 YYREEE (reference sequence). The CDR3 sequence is CASSWGPGENNEQFF. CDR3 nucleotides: TGTGCCAGCAGCTGGGGCCCAGGGGAGAATAATGAGCAGTTCTTC. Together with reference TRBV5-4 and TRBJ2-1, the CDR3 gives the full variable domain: ETGVTQSPTHLIKTRGQQVTLRCSSQSGHNTVSWYQQALGQGPQFIFQYYREEENGRGNFPPRFSGLQFPNYSSELNVNALELDDSALYLCASSWGPGENNEQFFGPGTRLTVL.